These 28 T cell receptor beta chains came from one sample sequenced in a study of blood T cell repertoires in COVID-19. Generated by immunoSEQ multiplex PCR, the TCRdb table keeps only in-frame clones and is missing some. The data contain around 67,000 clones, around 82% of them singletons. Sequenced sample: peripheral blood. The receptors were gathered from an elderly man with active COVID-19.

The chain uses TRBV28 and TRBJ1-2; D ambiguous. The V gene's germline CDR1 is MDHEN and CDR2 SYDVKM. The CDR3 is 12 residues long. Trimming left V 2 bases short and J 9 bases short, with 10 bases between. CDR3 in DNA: TGTGCCAGCAGTTTAGGCCTTCGCAGCTACACCTTC. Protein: CASSLGLRSYTF.

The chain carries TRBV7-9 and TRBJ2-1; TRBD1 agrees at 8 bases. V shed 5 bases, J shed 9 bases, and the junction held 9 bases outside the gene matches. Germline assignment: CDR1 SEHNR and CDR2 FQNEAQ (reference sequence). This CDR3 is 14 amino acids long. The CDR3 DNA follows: TGTGCCAGCAGCCAGAGGACAGGGTCCACTGAGCAGTTCTTC. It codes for CASSQRTGSTEQFF.

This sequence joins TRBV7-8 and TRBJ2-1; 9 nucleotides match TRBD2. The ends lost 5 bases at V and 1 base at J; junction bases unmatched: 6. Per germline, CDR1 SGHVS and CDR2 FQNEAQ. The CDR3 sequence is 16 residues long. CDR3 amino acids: CASSTRLAESYNEQFF. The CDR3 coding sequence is TGTGCCAGCAGCACCAGACTAGCGGAGTCCTACAATGAGCAGTTCTTC.

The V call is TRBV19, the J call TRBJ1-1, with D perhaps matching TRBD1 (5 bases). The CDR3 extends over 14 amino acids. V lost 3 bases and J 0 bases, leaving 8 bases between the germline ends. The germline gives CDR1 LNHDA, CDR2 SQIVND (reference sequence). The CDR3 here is CASSITGVNTEAFF. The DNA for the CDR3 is TGTGCCAGTAGTATTACAGGAGTGAACACTGAAGCTTTCTTT.

Here the CDR3 DNA reads TGTGCCAGCAGCTTAGCGGGGGGTACCGAGGAGACCCAGTACTTC. Its protein is CASSLAGGTEETQYF. The chain is built from TRBV5-5 and TRBJ2-5, with 9 bases fitting TRBD2. Germline trimming cut 2 bases from V and 5 bases from J; bases unmatched to any gene: 7. Germline values: CDR1 SGHKS, CDR2 YYEKEE (reference sequence). The CDR3 contains 15 residues.

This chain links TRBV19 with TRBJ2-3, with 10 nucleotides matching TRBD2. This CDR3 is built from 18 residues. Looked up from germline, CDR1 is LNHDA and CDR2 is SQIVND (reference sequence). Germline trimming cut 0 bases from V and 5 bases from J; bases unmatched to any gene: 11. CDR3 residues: CASSIDGDWTSGVDTQYF. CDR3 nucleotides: TGTGCCAGTAGTATAGATGGGGATTGGACTAGCGGAGTAGATACGCAGTATTTT.

The CDR3: CASSFSDQGITQYF. DNA of the CDR3: TGTGCCAGCAGCTTTAGCGATCAGGGGATTACGCAGTATTTT. V and J are TRBV7-2 and TRBJ2-3; maybe TRBD1 (6 bases). The CDR3 covers 14 residues. Between the trimmed V and J ends, which lost 3 bases and 8 bases, there was a span of 15 bases. Germline loops: CDR1 SGHTA, CDR2 FQGNSA. The variable domain in full, with the rest retrieved from reference TRBV7-2 and TRBJ2-3, is GAGVSQSPSNKVTEKGKDVELRCDPISGHTALYWYRQSLGQGLEFLIYFQGNSAPDKSGLPSDRFSAERTGGSVSTLTIQRTQQEDSAVYLCASSFSDQGITQYFGPGTRLTVL.

CDR3 loop: CASSWTGGVEKLFF. Written as DNA, the CDR3 is TGCGCCAGCAGCTGGACAGGGGGCGTCGAAAAACTGTTTTTT. This rearrangement joins TRBV5-1 to TRBJ1-4; 11 bases are a match to TRBD1. The CDR3 runs 14 residues. The V gene end was trimmed by 3 bases and the J gene end by 8 bases; junction bases not matched to a gene: 3. Germline V lookup: CDR1 SGHRS, CDR2 YFSETQ.

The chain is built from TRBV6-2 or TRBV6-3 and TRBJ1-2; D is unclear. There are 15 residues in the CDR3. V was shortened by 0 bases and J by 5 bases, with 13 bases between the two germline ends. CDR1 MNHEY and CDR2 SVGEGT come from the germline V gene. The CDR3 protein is CASSYSTERIYGYTF. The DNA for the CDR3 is TGTGCCAGCAGTTACTCGACTGAGAGGATTTATGGCTACACCTTC.

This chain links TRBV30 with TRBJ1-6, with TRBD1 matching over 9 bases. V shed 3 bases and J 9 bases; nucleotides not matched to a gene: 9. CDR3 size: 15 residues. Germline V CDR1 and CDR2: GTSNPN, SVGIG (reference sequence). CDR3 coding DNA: TGTGCCTGGAGCGCTCGGGACAGGGACGGTTCACCCCTCCACTTT. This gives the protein CAWSARDRDGSPLHF.

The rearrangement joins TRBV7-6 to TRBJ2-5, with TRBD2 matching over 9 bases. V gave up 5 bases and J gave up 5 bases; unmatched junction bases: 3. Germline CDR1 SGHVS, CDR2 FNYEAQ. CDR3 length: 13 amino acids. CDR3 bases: TGTGCCAGCAGCCCCGGACTAGCGGAGACCCAGTACTTC. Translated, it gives CASSPGLAETQYF.

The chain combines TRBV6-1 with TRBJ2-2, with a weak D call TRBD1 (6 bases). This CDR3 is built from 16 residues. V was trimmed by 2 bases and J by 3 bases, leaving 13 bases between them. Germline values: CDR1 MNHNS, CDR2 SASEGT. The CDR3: CASSEWSGAYTGELFF. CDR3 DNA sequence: TGTGCCAGCAGTGAATGGTCAGGGGCGTACACCGGGGAGCTGTTTTTT.

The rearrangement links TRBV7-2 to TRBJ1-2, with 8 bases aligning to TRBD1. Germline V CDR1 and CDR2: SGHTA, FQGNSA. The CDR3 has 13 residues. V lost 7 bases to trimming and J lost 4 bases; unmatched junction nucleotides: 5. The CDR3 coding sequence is TGTGCCAGCAACTCACAGGGGGGCTATGGCTACACCTTC. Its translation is CASNSQGGYGYTF.

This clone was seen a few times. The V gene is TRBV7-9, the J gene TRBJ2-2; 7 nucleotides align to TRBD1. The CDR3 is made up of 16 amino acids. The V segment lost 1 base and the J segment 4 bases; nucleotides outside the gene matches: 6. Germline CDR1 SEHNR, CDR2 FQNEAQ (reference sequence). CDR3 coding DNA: TGTGCCAGCAGCTTAGGCGCAGGGGGTTCCACCGGGGAGCTGTTTTTT. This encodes CASSLGAGGSTGELFF.

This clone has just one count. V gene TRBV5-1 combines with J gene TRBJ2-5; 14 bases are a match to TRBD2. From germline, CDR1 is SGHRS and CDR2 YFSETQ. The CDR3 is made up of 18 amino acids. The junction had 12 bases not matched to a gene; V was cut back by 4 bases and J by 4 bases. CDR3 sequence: CASSVGTSGSMVGETQYF. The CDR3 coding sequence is TGCGCCAGCAGCGTGGGGACTAGCGGGAGTATGGTCGGAGAGACCCAGTACTTC.

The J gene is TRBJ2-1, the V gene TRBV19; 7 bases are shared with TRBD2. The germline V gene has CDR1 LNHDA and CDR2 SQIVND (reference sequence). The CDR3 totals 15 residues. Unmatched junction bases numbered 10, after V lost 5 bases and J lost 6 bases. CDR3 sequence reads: CASSAVVGRLNEQFF. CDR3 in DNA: TGTGCCAGTAGTGCGGTTGTCGGGAGGCTCAATGAGCAGTTCTTC.

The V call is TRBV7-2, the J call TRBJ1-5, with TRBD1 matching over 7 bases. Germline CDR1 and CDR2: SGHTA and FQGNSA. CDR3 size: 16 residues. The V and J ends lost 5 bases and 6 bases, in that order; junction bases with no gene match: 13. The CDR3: CASSERTGTGSQPQHF. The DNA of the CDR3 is TGTGCCAGCAGCGAGAGGACAGGCACGGGCAGTCAGCCCCAGCATTTT.

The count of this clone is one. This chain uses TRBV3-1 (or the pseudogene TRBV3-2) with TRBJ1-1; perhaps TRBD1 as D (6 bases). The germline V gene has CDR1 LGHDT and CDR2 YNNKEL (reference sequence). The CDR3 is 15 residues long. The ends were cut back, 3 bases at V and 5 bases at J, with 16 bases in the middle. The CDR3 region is CASSHDRPLGTEAFF. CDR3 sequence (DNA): TGTGCCAGCAGCCACGACAGGCCCCTAGGGACTGAAGCTTTCTTT.

In DNA form, the CDR3 reads TGCAGCGTTGCAACCGGGACAGCGAATGAAAAACTGTTTTTT. It encodes CSVATGTANEKLFF. The chain combines TRBV29-1 with TRBJ1-4; 7 positions agree with TRBD1. CDR3 length equals 14 residues. The germline CDR1 and CDR2 sequences are SQVTM and ANQGSEA. After removal of 4 bases from V and 5 bases from J, the junction contained 7 bases not matched to a gene.

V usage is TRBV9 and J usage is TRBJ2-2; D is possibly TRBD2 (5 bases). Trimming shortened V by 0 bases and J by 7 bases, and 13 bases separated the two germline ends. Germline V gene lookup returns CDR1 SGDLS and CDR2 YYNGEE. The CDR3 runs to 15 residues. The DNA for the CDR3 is TGTGCCAGCAGCGTAGCCGGGGTTGGGCACGGGGAGCTGTTTTTT. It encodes CASSVAGVGHGELFF. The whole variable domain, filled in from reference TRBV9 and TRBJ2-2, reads DSGVTQTPKHLITATGQRVTLRCSPRSGDLSVYWYQQSLDQGLQFLIQYYNGEERAKGNILERFSAQQFPDLHSELNLSSLELGDSALYFCASSVAGVGHGELFFGEGSRLTVL.

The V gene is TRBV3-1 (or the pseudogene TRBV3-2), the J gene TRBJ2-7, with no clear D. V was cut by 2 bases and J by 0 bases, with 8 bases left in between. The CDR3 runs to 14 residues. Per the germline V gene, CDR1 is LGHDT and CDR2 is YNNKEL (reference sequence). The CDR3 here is CASSQIISSYEQYF. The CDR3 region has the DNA TGTGCCAGCAGCCAAATCATCAGCTCCTACGAGCAGTACTTC.

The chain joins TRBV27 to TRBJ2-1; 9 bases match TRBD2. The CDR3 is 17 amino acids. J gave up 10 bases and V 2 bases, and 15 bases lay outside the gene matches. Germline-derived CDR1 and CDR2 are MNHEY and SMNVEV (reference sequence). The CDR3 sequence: CASSLRWLAGFSEEQFF. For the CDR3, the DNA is TGTGCCAGCAGTTTACGGTGGCTAGCGGGATTTAGCGAAGAGCAGTTCTTC.

The CDR3 region has the DNA TGTGCTAGTGGTTTGGATAATACAGGATCCGGCGAGCAGTACTTC. Translated, it gives CASGLDNTGSGEQYF. The chain carries TRBV12-5 and TRBJ2-7, with TRBD1 as a possible D gene (5 bases). The ends were cut back, 1 base at V and 6 bases at J, with 16 bases in the middle. The CDR3 runs 15 residues. In germline, CDR1 is LGHNT, CDR2 FRNRAP.

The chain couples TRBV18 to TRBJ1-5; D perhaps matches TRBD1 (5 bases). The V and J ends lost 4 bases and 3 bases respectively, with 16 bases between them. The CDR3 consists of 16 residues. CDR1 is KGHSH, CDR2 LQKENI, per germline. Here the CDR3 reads CASSQRQQDSNQPQHF. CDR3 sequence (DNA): TGTGCCAGCTCACAACGACAGCAGGATTCCAATCAGCCCCAGCATTTT.

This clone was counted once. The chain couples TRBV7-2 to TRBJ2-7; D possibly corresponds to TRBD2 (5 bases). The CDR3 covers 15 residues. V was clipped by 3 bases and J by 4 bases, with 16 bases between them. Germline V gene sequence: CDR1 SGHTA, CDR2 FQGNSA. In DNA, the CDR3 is TGTGCCAGCAGCTTGTTTAGAGGTGGCGGGTACGAGCAGTACTTC. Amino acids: CASSLFRGGGYEQYF.

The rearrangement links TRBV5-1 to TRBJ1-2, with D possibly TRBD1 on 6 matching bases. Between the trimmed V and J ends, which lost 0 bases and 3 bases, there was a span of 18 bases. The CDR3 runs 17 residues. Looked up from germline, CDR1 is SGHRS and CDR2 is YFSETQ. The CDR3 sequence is CASSLGNRESSYYGYTF. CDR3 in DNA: TGCGCCAGCAGCTTGGGCAACAGGGAATCGTCCTACTATGGCTACACCTTC.

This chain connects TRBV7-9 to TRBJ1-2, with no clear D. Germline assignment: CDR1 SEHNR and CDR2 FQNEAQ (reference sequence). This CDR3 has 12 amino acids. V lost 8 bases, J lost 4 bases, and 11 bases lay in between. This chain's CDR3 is CASGTEVYGYTF. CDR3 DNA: TGTGCCAGCGGCACGGAGGTCTATGGCTACACCTTC.

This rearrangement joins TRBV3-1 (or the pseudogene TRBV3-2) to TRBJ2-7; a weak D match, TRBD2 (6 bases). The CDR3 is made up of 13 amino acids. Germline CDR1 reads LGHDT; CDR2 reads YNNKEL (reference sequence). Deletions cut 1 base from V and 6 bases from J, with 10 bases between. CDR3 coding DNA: TGTGCCAGCAGCCAAGGTACCGGGGGCGAGCAGTACTTC. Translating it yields CASSQGTGGEQYF.